The 5 T cell receptor beta chains listed next were all sequenced from one sample in a study of cytomegalovirus exposure and HLA in healthy donors. With 60 Vbeta and 13 Jbeta primers, the PCR was carried out. TCRdb's copy holds only in-frame clones and misses some; the assay was immunoSEQ multiplex PCR. This sample has about 160,000 clones, with roughly three quarters found just once. The sequencing input was PBMCs. The origin of the receptors is a human donor in good health.

As for this clone: One end of the junction fails to match germline, which may point to a read error. The chain uses TRBV7-9 and TRBJ2-7; D remains unclear. The CDR3 has 11 amino acids. Germline CDR1 and CDR2: SEHNR and FQNEAQ (reference sequence). CDR3 bases: TGTTCCAGCAGCCAACTCTACGAGCAGTACTTC. Protein: CSSSQLYEQYF.

The genes are TRBV4-3 and TRBJ2-7; 13 nucleotides agree with TRBD2. The CDR3 covers 18 residues. Germline V gene lookup returns CDR1 LGHNA and CDR2 YSLEER. The junction had 10 bases not matched to a gene; V was cut back by 1 base and J by 4 bases. The DNA of the CDR3 is TGCGCCAGCAGCCAAGCGTCCGGACTAGCGGGAGAAGCGTACGAGCAGTACTTC. Its protein product is CASSQASGLAGEAYEQYF.

This chain uses TRBV13 with TRBJ2-5, with D possibly matching TRBD2 (5 bases). The DNA end is more similar to TRBJ2-7, so the J call may be wrong. The germline gives CDR1 PRHDT, CDR2 FYEKMQ (reference sequence). The CDR3 has 13 amino acids. CDR3 DNA sequence: TGTGCCAGCAGCTTATCGCGCGCGGGCGAGCAGTACTTC. Translating gives CASSLSRAGEQYF.

This sequence joins TRBV27 and TRBJ2-5, with D possibly matching TRBD1 (5 bases). CDR1 MNHEY and CDR2 SMNVEV come from the germline V gene (reference sequence). V dropped 2 bases and J dropped 4 bases, with 8 bases sitting between them. This CDR3 region has 13 residues. CDR3 DNA: TGTGCCAGCAGTTTAAAAGGGGCAGAGACCCAGTACTTC. This translates into CASSLKGAETQYF.

The V and J genes are TRBV19 and TRBJ1-5; 7 bases line up with TRBD1. Germline trimming cut 4 bases from V and 4 bases from J; bases unmatched to any gene: 10. This CDR3 region has 16 residues. CDR1 is LNHDA, CDR2 SQIVND, per germline (reference sequence). The CDR3 reads CASSTPGQEVNQPQHF. Written as DNA, the CDR3 is TGTGCCAGTAGTACCCCCGGACAGGAGGTGAATCAGCCCCAGCATTTT.